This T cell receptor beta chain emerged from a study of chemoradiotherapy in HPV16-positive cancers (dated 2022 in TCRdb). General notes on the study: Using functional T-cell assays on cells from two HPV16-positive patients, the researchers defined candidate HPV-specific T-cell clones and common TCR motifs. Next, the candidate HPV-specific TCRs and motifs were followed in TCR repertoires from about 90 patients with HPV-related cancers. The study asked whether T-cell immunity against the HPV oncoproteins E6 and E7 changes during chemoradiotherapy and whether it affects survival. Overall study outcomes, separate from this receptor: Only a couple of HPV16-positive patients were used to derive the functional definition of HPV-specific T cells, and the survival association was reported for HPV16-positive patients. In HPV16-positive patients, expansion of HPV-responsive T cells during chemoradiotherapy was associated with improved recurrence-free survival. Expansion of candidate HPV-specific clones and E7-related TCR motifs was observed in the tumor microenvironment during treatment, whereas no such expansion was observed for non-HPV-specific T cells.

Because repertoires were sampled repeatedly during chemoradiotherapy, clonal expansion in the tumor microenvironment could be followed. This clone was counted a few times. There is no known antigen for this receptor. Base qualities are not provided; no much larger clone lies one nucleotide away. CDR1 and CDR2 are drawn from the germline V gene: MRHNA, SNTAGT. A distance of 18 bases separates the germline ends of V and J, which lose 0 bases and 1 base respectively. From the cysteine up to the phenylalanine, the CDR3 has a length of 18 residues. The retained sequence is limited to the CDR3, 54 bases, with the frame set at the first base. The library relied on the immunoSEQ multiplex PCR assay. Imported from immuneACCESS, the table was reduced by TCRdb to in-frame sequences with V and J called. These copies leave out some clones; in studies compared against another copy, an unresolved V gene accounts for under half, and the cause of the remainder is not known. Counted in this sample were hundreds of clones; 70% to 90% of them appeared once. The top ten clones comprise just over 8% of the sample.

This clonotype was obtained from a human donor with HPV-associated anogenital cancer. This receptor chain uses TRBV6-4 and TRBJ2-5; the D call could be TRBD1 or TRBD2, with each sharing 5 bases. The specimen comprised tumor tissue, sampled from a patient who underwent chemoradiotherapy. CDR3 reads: CASSDSGETKQPQETQYF. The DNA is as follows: TGTGCCAGCAGTGACTCAGGGGAGACCAAGCAACCCCAAGAGACCCAGTACTTC.